Listed below are T cell receptor beta chains from one sample, sequenced in a study of shared clonotypes between healthy human individuals. Repertoires were generated with immunoSEQ multiplex PCR, while TCRdb's copy carries only in-frame clones and drops some. The sample consists of about 680,000 clones, roughly 70% of them appearing once. Sequenced material: memory CD4+ T cells sorted from blood. These receptors were collected from a woman younger than 45 in good health. Both conserved end residues are part of each CDR3.

length,V,CDR3
19,TRBV7-8,CASSPGDQGEVGSNTEAFF
14,TRBV18,CASSPIRGKGEQYF
14,TRBV28,CASSLGAGQDGYTF
20,TRBV5-1,CASSLENPGTVLSGANVLTF
14,TRBV25-1,CASSESGGTTEAFF
12,TRBV5-1,CASSLGGGEQFF
14,TRBV19,CASSIAGGNQPQHF
11,TRBV28,CASSTPRKAFF
15,TRBV21-1,CASSFSGSRSYEQYF
13,TRBV7-3,CASSSQGGTEAFF
12,TRBV29-1,CSVTGDSYEQYF
17,TRBV7-3,CASSSTITGTNTGELFF
13,TRBV5-4,CASSQDQFTEAFF
16,TRBV7-9,CASSDDTRIAKNIQYF
13,TRBV29-1,CSVVPTRGYEQYF
15,TRBV30,CAWSRGSGLSYEQYF
13,TRBV5-5,CASSFQGLREQYF
13,TRBV19,CASSSDRRYGYTF
15,TRBV19,CASSIGLGTYNEQFF
15,TRBV11-1,CASSQRRGSTDTQYF
15,TRBV19,CASSIGTSGLNEQYF
16,TRBV5-1,CASSLSYGDPIYEQYF
17,TRBV7-9,CASSLAIRTSGNYEQYF
17,TRBV27,CAIRAGTLESIPGKLFF
15,TRBV19,CASSADRLGNQPQHF
16,TRBV4-1,CASSPRGSGTAYEQYF
12,TRBV28,CASSFSRAEAFF
12,TRBV27,CASSKGKSGYTF
13,TRBV6-1,CASRRTGIETQYF
16,TRBV15,CATSRGSGGGADTQYF
16,TRBV5-1,CASSLAVAGVEDTQYF
13,TRBV7-8,CASSPTLLGELFF
13,TRBV19,CASRQGFSQPQHF
14,TRBV5-6,CASSLTGVIYGYTF
17,TRBV4-1,CASSQRNVDLRNTEAFF
18,TRBV14,CASSQDQIASGARGELFF
14,TRBV5-1,CASSPTVAPYEQYF
16,TRBV5-1,CASSLAGGRLQETQYF
15,TRBV19,CASSSDRGPKNIQYF
14,TRBV12-1,CASSFVLAGGEQYF
15,TRBV19,CASSTMDGGGNTIYF
13,TRBV5-4,CASSQQGRETQYF
13,TRBV28,CASSSPQGQPQHF
18,TRBV28,CASSPRFGGRGMNTEAFF
16,TRBV2,CASRPTGFAMNTEAFF
15,TRBV5-4,CASSWSGSKVLEQFF
14,TRBV7-6,CASSSGTPAEKLFF
15,TRBV6-1,CASSARDSGNQPQHF
16,TRBV7-8,CASSLPRDSMNTEAFF